This T cell receptor (beta chain) stems from a study of blood T cell repertoires in COVID-19. Overall study: The study drew acute and convalescent COVID-19 samples from the United States, Italy and Spain.

Germline V CDR1 and CDR2: SGHRS, YFSETQ. The CDR3 has 15 residues. Trimming took 4 bases from V and 7 from J; bases not matched to a gene: 9. Per the original methods: Amplification with reference gene primers provided the estimates of nucleated cell counts. Produced via immunoSEQ multiplex PCR; TCRdb's table is partial and in-frame only. That table gives V, J and clone size, and the DNA gave D and trimming. The sample contains under 200,000 clones, almost 80% of which appear only once. Specimen: peripheral blood. This rearrangement joins TRBV5-1 to TRBJ2-7; the match to TRBD1 covers 12 bases. The clonotype comes from a man in his 60s with active or convalescent COVID-19. In DNA, the CDR3 is TGCGCCAGCAGCGAACCGGGACAGGGGGCTGGGGAGCAGTACTTC. Amino acid sequence: CASSEPGQGAGEQYF.